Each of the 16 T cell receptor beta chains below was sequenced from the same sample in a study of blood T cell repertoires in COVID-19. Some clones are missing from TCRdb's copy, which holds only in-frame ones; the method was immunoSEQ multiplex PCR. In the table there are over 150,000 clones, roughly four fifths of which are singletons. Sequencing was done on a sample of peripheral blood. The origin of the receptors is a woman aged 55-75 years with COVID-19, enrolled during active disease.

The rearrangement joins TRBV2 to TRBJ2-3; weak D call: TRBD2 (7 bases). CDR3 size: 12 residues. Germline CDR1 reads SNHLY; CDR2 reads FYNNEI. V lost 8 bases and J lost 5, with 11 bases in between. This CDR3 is CASSRGGDTQYF. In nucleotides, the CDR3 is TGTGCCAGCTCAAGGGGGGGAGATACGCAGTATTTT.

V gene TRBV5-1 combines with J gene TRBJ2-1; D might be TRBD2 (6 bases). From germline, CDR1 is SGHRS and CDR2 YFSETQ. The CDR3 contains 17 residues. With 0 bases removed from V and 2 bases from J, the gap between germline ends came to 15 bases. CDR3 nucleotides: TGCGCCAGCAGCTTGGATTCCAGGAGGGTCCCCTACAATGAGCAGTTCTTC. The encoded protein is CASSLDSRRVPYNEQFF.

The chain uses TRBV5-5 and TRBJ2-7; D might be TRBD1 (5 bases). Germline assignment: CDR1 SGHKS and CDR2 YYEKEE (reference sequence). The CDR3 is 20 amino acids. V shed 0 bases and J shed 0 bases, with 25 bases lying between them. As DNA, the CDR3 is TGTGCCAGCAGCTTGGTTGAAAGGGGCAATCACAGGTCCCCCTCCTACGAGCAGTACGTC. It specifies CASSLVERGNHRSPSYEQYV.

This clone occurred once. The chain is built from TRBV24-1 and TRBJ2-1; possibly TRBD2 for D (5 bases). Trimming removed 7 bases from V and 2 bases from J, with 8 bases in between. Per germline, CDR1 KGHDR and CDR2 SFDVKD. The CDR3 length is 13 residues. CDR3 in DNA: TGTGCCACCAGAACCGGGGCCTACAATGAGCAGTTCTTC. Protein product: CATRTGAYNEQFF.

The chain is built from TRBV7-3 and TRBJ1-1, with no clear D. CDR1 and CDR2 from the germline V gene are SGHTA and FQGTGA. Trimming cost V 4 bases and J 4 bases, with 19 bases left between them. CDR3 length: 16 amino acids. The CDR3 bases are TGTGCCAGCAGCTCAACTCGATCGGGTTTGGGCACTGAAGCTTTCTTT. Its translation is CASSSTRSGLGTEAFF.

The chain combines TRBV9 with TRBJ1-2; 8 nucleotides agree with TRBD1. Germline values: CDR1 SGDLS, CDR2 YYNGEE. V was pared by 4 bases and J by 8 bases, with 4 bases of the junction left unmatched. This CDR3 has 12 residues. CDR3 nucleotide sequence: TGTGCCAGCAGCCCACAGGGGGGAGGCTACACCTTC. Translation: CASSPQGGGYTF. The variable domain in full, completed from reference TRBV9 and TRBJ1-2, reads DSGVTQTPKHLITATGQRVTLRCSPRSGDLSVYWYQQSLDQGLQFLIQYYNGEERAKGNILERFSAQQFPDLHSELNLSSLELGDSALYFCASSPQGGGYTFGSGTRLTVV.

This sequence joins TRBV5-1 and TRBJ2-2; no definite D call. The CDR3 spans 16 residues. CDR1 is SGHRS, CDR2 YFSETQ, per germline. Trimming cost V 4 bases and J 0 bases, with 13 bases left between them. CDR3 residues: CASSRIPGSNTGELFF. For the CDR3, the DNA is TGCGCCAGCAGCCGGATTCCAGGATCGAACACCGGGGAGCTGTTTTTT.

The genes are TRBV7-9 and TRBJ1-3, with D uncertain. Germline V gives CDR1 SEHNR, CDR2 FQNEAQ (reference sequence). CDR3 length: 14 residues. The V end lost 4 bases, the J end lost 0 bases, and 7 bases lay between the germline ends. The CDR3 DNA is TGTGCCAGCAGCTCTATCCTCTCTGGAAACACCATATATTTT. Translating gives CASSSILSGNTIYF.

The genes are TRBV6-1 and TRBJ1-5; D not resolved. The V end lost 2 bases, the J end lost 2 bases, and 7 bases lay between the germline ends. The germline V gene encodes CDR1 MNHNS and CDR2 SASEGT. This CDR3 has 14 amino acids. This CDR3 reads CASSERRGNQPQHF. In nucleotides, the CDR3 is TGTGCCAGCAGTGAACGGAGGGGCAATCAGCCCCAGCATTTT.

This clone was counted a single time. Written as DNA, the CDR3 is TGTGCCAGCAGCGCAAGGACAGGAGCGAACACTGAAGCTTTCTTT. It is translated as CASSARTGANTEAFF. The V and J genes are TRBV6-5 and TRBJ1-1; 7 bases agree with TRBD1. This CDR3 has 15 amino acids. With V trimmed by 6 bases and J by 1 base, 8 bases remained unmatched. Germline loops: CDR1 MNHEY, CDR2 SVGAGI.

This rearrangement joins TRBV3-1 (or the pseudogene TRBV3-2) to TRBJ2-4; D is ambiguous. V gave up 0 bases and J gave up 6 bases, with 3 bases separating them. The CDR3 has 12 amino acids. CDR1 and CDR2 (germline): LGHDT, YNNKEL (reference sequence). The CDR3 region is CASSQERNIQYF. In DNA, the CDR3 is TGTGCCAGCAGCCAAGAGCGAAACATTCAGTACTTC.

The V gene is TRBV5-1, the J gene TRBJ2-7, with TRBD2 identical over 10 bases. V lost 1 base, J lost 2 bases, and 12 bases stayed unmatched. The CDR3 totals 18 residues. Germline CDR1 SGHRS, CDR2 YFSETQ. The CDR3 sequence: CASSLRGPSGSRTYEQYF. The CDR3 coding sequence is TGCGCCAGCAGCTTGAGGGGCCCTAGCGGGAGTAGAACCTACGAGCAGTACTTC.

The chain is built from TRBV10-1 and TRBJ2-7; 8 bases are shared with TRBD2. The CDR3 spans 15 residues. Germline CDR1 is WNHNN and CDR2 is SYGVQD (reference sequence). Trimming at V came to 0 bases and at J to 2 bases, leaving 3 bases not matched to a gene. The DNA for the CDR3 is TGCGCCAGCAGTGAGTCTGGCGGGAGGCCCTACGAGCAGTACTTC. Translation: CASSESGGRPYEQYF.

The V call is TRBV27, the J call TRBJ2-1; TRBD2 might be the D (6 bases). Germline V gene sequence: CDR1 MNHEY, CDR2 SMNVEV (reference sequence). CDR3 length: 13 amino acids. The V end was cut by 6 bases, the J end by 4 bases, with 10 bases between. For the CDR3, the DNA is TGTGCCAGCAGGGCGGGACTTTACAATGAGCAGTTCTTC. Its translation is CASRAGLYNEQFF.

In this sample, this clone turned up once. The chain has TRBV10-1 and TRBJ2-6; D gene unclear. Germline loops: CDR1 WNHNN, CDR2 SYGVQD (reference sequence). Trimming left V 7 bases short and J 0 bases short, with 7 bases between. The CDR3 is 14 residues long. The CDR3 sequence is CASTLDSGANVLTF. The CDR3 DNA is TGCGCCAGCACCTTAGACTCTGGGGCCAACGTCCTGACTTTC.

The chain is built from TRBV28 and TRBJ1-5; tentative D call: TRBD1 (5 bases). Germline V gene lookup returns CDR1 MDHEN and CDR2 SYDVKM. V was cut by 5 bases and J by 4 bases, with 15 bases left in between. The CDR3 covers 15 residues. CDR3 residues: CASSVTGLQNQPQHF. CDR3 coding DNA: TGTGCCAGCAGTGTTACGGGACTGCAAAATCAGCCCCAGCATTTT.